The text below deals with one TCR beta chain. Its antigen is unidentified. The data stem from a study of cytomegalovirus exposure and HLA in healthy donors. 60 Vbeta and 13 Jbeta primers were used in PCR. Method: immunoSEQ multiplex PCR; TCRdb's copy keeps in-frame clones and lacks some. The sample records 100,000 to 150,000 clones, roughly 79% being singletons. The length of the CDR3 is 15 residues. Deletions cut 2 bases from V and 8 bases from J, with 15 bases between. Germline CDR1 is SNHLY and CDR2 is FYNNEI. General study findings and limits: What was likely a sequencing artifact was a cluster of highly shared sequence variants. Sequencing depth across donors, presence/absence analyses assumed, was roughly uniform. Owing to their indistinguishability, certain V segments, notably TRBV6-2 and TRBV6-3, were excluded.

The V gene is TRBV2, the J gene TRBJ1-4, with D possibly TRBD1 on 5 matching bases. This receptor was taken from a man between 18 and 29 years old in good health and CMV-seronegative. Sequencing input: PBMCs. The CDR3 DNA reads TGTGCCAGCAGTGAAATGCGCAGGGCCGCGGAAAAACTGTTTTTT. Translation: CASSEMRRAAEKLFF.